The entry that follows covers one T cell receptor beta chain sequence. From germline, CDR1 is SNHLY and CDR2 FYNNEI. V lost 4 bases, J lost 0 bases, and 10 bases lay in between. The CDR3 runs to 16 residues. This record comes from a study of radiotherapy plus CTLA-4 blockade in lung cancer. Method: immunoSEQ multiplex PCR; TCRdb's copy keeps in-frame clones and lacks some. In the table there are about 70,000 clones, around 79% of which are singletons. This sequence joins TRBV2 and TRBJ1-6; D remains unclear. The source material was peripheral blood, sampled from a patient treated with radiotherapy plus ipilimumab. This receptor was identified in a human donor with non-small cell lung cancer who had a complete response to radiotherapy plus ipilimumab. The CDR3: CASSVETSSYNSPLHF. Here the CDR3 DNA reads TGTGCCAGCAGTGTGGAGACCAGCTCCTATAATTCACCCCTCCACTTT.